This T cell receptor (beta chain) is from a study of graft-versus-host responses after intestinal transplantation (dated by TCRdb to about 2021). The study in broad terms: Recipients received multivisceral, liver-intestinal, or isolated intestinal transplants. Every recipient was given anti-thymocyte globulin induction, then maintenance tacrolimus and steroids for 2 to 4 years. After intestinal transplantation, graft-versus-host and host-versus-graft alloreactive T cell clones were followed in the graft, circulation and bone marrow using bulk TCR-beta CDR3 sequencing. Alloreactive clones were identified by sequencing pre-transplant mixed lymphocyte reaction products and comparing these products with unstimulated pre-transplant donor and recipient T cells. Of the roughly 25 intestinal transplant recipients enrolled in the cohort, one of whom was a retransplant, 3 patients without pretransplant specimens were excluded. Donor T cell macrochimerism was defined as a peak of at least 4% donor T cells among recipient peripheral blood mononuclear cells. Samples from three later patients were sequenced in-house on an Illumina MiSeq with MiXCR processing rather than by the commercial service.

The meaning of the sample's time point label: cells obtained before transplantation from donor or recipient. CD3+CD4+ and CD3+CD8+ populations were FACS-sorted from unstimulated pre-transplant donor and recipient cells taken from spleen or lymph nodes. The paper as a whole reports these results and caveats: High GvH to HvG T cell clonal ratios were observed in the allografts of patients with donor T cell macrochimerism. The conclusions were limited by the relatively low number and heterogeneity of the intestinal transplant patients. Early after transplant, declines in HvG clones were associated with peak levels of circulating GvH clones. GvH clones were detected in recipient bone marrow, and some appeared earlier in ileal mucosa or blood, consistent with an intestinal mucosal origin.

Turning to this clone: Its target antigen remains unknown. No much larger clone exists at a distance of one base, and base qualities are not known.

The CDR3 sequence holds 14 residues, the cysteine and phenylalanine included. Just the 42-base CDR3 DNA is kept, in frame starting at base 1. Based on the germline V gene (reference sequence), the CDR1 and CDR2 sequences are SGHNT and YYREEE. The trim is 1 base for V and 4 bases for J, with a gap of 11 bases between the germline ends. To prepare the library, the immunoSEQ multiplex PCR assay was applied. For most patients, genomic DNA was isolated using the Qiagen DNeasy Blood and Tissue Kit and was shipped frozen to Adaptive Biotechnologies for TCR sequencing. High-throughput TCR-beta CDR3 sequencing of genomic DNA from most patients was performed by Adaptive Biotechnologies. In the source study's methods: TCR sequencing data for 18 patients were retrieved from Adaptive's ImmunoSEQ software; three other patients were processed with MiXCR and VDJtools. To correct CD4 versus CD8 sorting errors, any sequence found in both subsets at a frequency ratio below 5:1 was removed. Because the origin of CDR3 nucleotide sequences shared between donor and recipient could not be assigned, those sequences were removed. To count as alloreactive, a clone needed at least 2-fold expansion over unstimulated cells and a minimum CFSE-low frequency of 0.002% (template counts) or 0.001% (read counts). Mappable clones were those detected in sequenced pre-transplant spleen, lymph node, or MLR CFSE-low populations of the donor or recipient. The cumulative frequency of alloreactive clones was calculated as a percentage of all sequences, weighted by copy number. Here the immuneACCESS table is served through TCRdb, limited to in-frame sequences with V and J called. Missing clones are a known gap in these copies; in checked studies unresolved V genes cover under half, and the rest lacks a known reason. The D gene and trimming were derived from the DNA, and the V and J assignments and clone size from that table. This sample lists some 100,000 clones; over 85% were detected once. The ten largest make up around 1.2% of the sample.

The starting material was unstimulated CD8+ T cells sorted from spleen or lymph node cells, obtained before transplant. The source is a human donor who was the organ donor for an intestinal transplant. The receptor chain draws on TRBV5-4 and TRBJ1-2, with no confident D gene call. The sequence in DNA is TGTGCCAGCAGCTTGTGTGTGTTCTGCTATGGCTACACCTTC. The translation is CASSLCVFCYGYTF. When the CDR3 is completed using the reference TRBV5-4 and TRBJ1-2 genes on either side, the full variable domain is ETGVTQSPTHLIKTRGQQVTLRCSSQSGHNTVSWYQQALGQGPQFIFQYYREEENGRGNFPPRFSGLQFPNYSSELNVNALELDDSALYLCASSLCVFCYGYTFGSGTRLTVV.